Listed below are T cell receptor beta chains from one sample, sequenced in a study of CD8 T cells in Susac syndrome. Via MiXCR, TCRdb re-called the immunoSEQ multiplex PCR reads, giving one row per CDR3 protein. This table has 90,000 to 150,000 distinct CDR3 sequences, approximately 91% appearing once. The sample comprised CD4+ T cells from PBMCs. These receptors were collected from a human donor in good health. Each CDR3 is given with its conserved first and last residue. The D gene is left open where the match is weak. A clone size is listed for some rows: how often the clone was seen (once, few, many), or a class if it is expanded.

>TRBD2|TRBV20-1|NA|TRBJ2-3
TGCAGTGCTAGTGATTCTAGCGGGGGGATCACAGATACGCAGTATTTT
CSASDSSGGITDTQYF
>TRBD1|TRBV19|NA|TRBJ1-2
TGTGCCAGTAGTATGGACACGAGACAGGGGAGCTATGGCTACACCTTC
CASSMDTRQGSYGYTF
>TRBD1|TRBV7-2|NA|TRBJ1-1
TGTGCCAGCAGCACCACAGGGGAGCAACCCCCGCCTGAAGCTTTCTTT
CASSTTGEQPPPEAFF
>NA|TRBV7-9|NA|TRBJ2-7
TGTGCCAGCAGCTCACCCACCGGGACTGAAGAGCAGTACTTC
CASSSPTGTEEQYF
>NA|TRBV28|NA|TRBJ2-7
TGTGCCAGCAGTTCACGGGCCGCCTTCCTCGGCTCCTACGAGCAGTACTTC
CASSSRAAFLGSYEQYF
>TRBD1|TRBV7-3|NA|TRBJ1-1
TGTGCCAGCACCAGGGGACAGGGGAACACTGAAGCTTTCTTT
CASTRGQGNTEAFF
>NA|TRBV30|NA|TRBJ2-7
TGTGCCTCCCGACGGCTGGAGGAGCAGTACTTC
CASRRLEEQYF
>NA|TRBV7-9|NA|TRBJ1-1
TGTGCCAGCAGCCCCCGGGAGGGCGGCACTGAAGCTTTCTTT
CASSPREGGTEAFF
>NA|TRBV9|NA|TRBJ1-1
TGTGCCAGCAGCGTAGGGAGGTTGGACACTGAAGCTTTCTTT
CASSVGRLDTEAFF
>TRBD1|TRBV20-1|NA|TRBJ1-3
TGCAGTGCTTTCCTCGACAGGGCTTTAGGAAACACCATATATTTT
CSAFLDRALGNTIYF
>NA|TRBV6-1|NA|TRBJ1-5
TGTGCCAGCAGTGAGGACAGCAATAGCAATCAGCCCCAGCATTTT
CASSEDSNSNQPQHF
>TRBD1|TRBV29-1|NA|TRBJ1-2
TGCAGCGCCGGTACGGGACAGAGCTATGGCTACACCTTC
CSAGTGQSYGYTF
>NA|TRBV20-1|NA|TRBJ1-2
TGCAGTGCTATAAACATTGGTGGCTATGGCTACACCTTC
CSAINIGGYGYTF
>NA|TRBV7-9|NA|TRBJ1-1
TGTGCCAGCAGCGACCGACAGGACACTGAAGCTTTCTTT
CASSDRQDTEAFF
>NA|TRBV20-1|NA|TRBJ2-2
TGCAGTGTCGCTCCTTACGGAGCTAACACCGGGGAGCTGTTTTTT
CSVAPYGANTGELFF
>TRBD2|TRBV7-9|NA|TRBJ2-1
TGTGCCAGCAATCCTACTAGCGGGACCTACAATGAGCAGTTCTTC
CASNPTSGTYNEQFF
>NA|TRBV7-8|NA|TRBJ1-3
TGTGCCAGCAGCTTAATTAGTAACTCTGGAAACACCATATATTTT
CASSLISNSGNTIYF
>NA|TRBV29-1|NA|TRBJ1-4
TGCAGCGTTGAGACCCCCCGGGGTGAAAAACTGTTTTTT
CSVETPRGEKLFF
>NA|TRBV19|NA|TRBJ1-2
TGTGCCAGTAGTAGCCCCCTCGGAAGCAAGCTTGGCTACACCTTC
CASSSPLGSKLGYTF
>TRBD1|TRBV20-1|NA|TRBJ2-2
TGCAGTGCTAGAGATAGGAGGACAGGAGACACCGGGGAGCTGTTTTTT
CSARDRRTGDTGELFF
>TRBD1|TRBV27|few|TRBJ2-2
TGTGCCAGCATCCACAAGACAGGGGGCAACACCGGGGAGCTGTTTTTT
CASIHKTGGNTGELFF
>TRBD2|TRBV7-2|NA|TRBJ2-7
TGTGCCAGCAGCCCCGATACGACTAGCGGACCCTACGAGCAGTACTTC
CASSPDTTSGPYEQYF